A selection of T cell receptor beta chains follows, all from one sample in a study of control samples from healthy donors and cancer patients. Produced via immunoSEQ multiplex PCR; TCRdb's table is partial and in-frame only. The data show tens of thousands of clones, approximately 93% seen once. The sample taken for sequencing was blood. The receptors derive from a woman under 40 in good health. The CDR3 runs from the conserved cysteine through the conserved F or W.

V	J	CDR3
TRBV5-1	TRBJ2-7	CASSIRTGPYEQYF
TRBV27	TRBJ2-1	CASSHTGTGSNEQFF
TRBV19	TRBJ2-1	CASSIVFRDNEQFF
TRBV10-1	TRBJ2-3	CASSHWDPTDTQYF
TRBV19	TRBJ1-5	CASSNTGTIGNQPQHF
TRBV6-5	TRBJ1-2	CASSYTTGVGYTF
TRBV7-6	TRBJ2-7	CASSLGQNSYEQYF
TRBV28	TRBJ1-1	CASTVANTEAFF
TRBV6-5	TRBJ1-1	CASSYSTGTVNTEAFF
TRBV2	TRBJ2-3	CASSETSGGARGTDTQYF
TRBV2	TRBJ2-3	CASSPALSTDTQYF
TRBV2	TRBJ2-1	CASSGPNEQFF
TRBV5-1	TRBJ2-7	CASRLAGSYEQYF
TRBV5-1	TRBJ1-2	CASSSPGQEVFYGYTF
TRBV9	TRBJ2-3	CASSVSSGGGGTDTQYF
TRBV18	TRBJ1-6	CASSPVEAGPHSPLHF
TRBV15	TRBJ2-1	CATSRAGSGFFYNEQFF
TRBV3-1/TRBV3-2	TRBJ2-2	CASSVAGNTGELFF